The 10 T cell receptor beta chains listed next were all sequenced from one sample in a study of cytomegalovirus exposure and HLA in healthy donors. 60 Vbeta and 13 Jbeta primers were used in PCR. Libraries were prepared by immunoSEQ multiplex PCR; TCRdb keeps only in-frame clonotypes and omits some of them. The sample has 100,000 to 150,000 clones; 75% to 85% are singletons. The sequenced material came from PBMCs. These receptors were taken from a young woman in good health and CMV-seropositive.

The chain carries TRBV11-1 and TRBJ2-7, with TRBD2 identical over 7 bases. CDR1 and CDR2 from the germline V gene are SGHAT and FQDESV (reference sequence). The CDR3 covers 16 residues. The V gene end was trimmed by 5 bases and the J gene end by 2 bases; junction bases not matched to a gene: 12. Written as DNA, the CDR3 is TGTGCCAGCAGCCCCCCGGAAGCGGGGCTAACCTACGAGCAGTACTTC. Translated, it gives CASSPPEAGLTYEQYF.

The V call is TRBV9, the J call TRBJ2-5, with TRBD1 matching 7 bases. The J segment lost 1 base and the V segment lost 4 bases, leaving 7 bases of the junction unmatched. CDR3 length: 15 amino acids. CDR1 and CDR2 (germline): SGDLS, YYNGEE. This chain's CDR3 is CASSYRTGTQETQYF. The CDR3 DNA reads TGTGCCAGCAGCTACCGGACAGGCACCCAAGAGACCCAGTACTTC.

This chain links TRBV7-9 with TRBJ2-7; tentatively, D is TRBD1 (7 bases). Trimming removed 5 bases at V and 5 bases at J, with 19 bases between. Germline V gene lookup returns CDR1 SEHNR and CDR2 FQNEAQ (reference sequence). The length of the CDR3 is 15 residues. The CDR3 nucleotides are TGTGCCAGCAGCCGTCTGGGGCAGGGGGGAGACGAGCAGTACTTC. Translation gives CASSRLGQGGDEQYF.

J is TRBJ1-5 and V is TRBV9; tentatively, D is TRBD1 (6 bases). V dropped 7 bases and J dropped 5 bases, with 19 bases sitting between them. CDR1 and CDR2 from the germline V gene are SGDLS and YYNGEE. The CDR3 loop spans 15 amino acids. CDR3 loop: CASALGGAGDQPQHF. The CDR3 DNA sequence: TGTGCCAGCGCCCTGGGGGGGGCTGGGGATCAGCCCCAGCATTTT.

V usage is TRBV6-5 and J usage is TRBJ1-1; D call uncertain. This CDR3 is built from 14 residues. V was shortened by 5 bases and J by 0 bases, with 10 bases between the two germline ends. CDR1 and CDR2 from the germline V gene are MNHEY and SVGAGI. CDR3 nucleotide sequence: TGTGCCAGCAGTGTGGAGGGAGTGAACACTGAAGCTTTCTTT. Amino acids: CASSVEGVNTEAFF.

This clone was recorded a few times. CDR3 sequence (DNA): TGCGCCAGCAGCAAGGGACAGGGACAAACTGAAGCTTTCTTT. It specifies CASSKGQGQTEAFF. V usage is TRBV5-1 and J usage is TRBJ1-1; 9 bases fit TRBD1. The V segment lost 4 bases and the J segment 5 bases; nucleotides outside the gene matches: 6. The germline gives CDR1 SGHRS, CDR2 YFSETQ. This CDR3 region has 14 residues.

The chain combines TRBV7-3 with TRBJ2-3, with 10 positions matching TRBD1. The CDR3 is made up of 14 amino acids. Germline CDR1 is SGHTA and CDR2 is FQGTGA. V lost 3 bases and J lost 4; bases outside the gene matches: 1. As DNA, the CDR3 is TGTGCCAGCAGCTTCGACAGGGGGCCAGATACGCAGTATTTT. This encodes CASSFDRGPDTQYF. Supplemented by reference TRBV7-3 and TRBJ2-3, the full variable domain reads GAGVSQTPSNKVTEKGKYVELRCDPISGHTALYWYRQSLGQGPEFLIYFQGTGAADDSGLPNDRFFAVRPEGSVSTLKIQRTERGDSAVYLCASSFDRGPDTQYFGPGTRLTVL.

The chain employs TRBV2 and TRBJ1-3; maybe TRBD1 (5 bases). Germline CDR1 SNHLY, CDR2 FYNNEI. The CDR3 sequence is 12 residues long. Trimming cost V 10 bases and J 4 bases, with 11 bases left between them. The CDR3 nucleotides read TGTGCCACCTCTGGGGGGGGAAACACCATATATTTT. Translation gives CATSGGGNTIYF. The full variable domain, completed using reference TRBV2 and TRBJ1-3, is EPEVTQTPSHQVTQMGQEVILRCVPISNHLYFYWYRQILGQKVEFLVSFYNNEISEKSEIFDDQFSVERPDGSNFTLKIRSTKLEDSAMYFCATSGGGNTIYFGEGSWLTVV.

This chain connects TRBV5-1 to TRBJ2-7; 8 nucleotides agree with TRBD1. Trimming removed 5 bases from V and 2 bases from J; junction bases left unmatched: 3. This CDR3 has 13 amino acids. CDR1 is SGHRS, CDR2 YFSETQ, per germline. The CDR3 region has the DNA TGCGCCAGCAGTCGGACAGGGACCTACGAGCAGTACTTC. Protein sequence: CASSRTGTYEQYF.

In DNA form, the CDR3 reads TGTGCCAGCAGCTTCCAGGGTACTGAAGCTTTCTTT. It is translated as CASSFQGTEAFF. The chain employs TRBV7-9 and TRBJ1-1, with D tentatively TRBD1 (5 bases). V shed 3 bases and J shed 5 bases, with 7 bases lying between them. The CDR3 loop spans 12 amino acids. Germline loops: CDR1 SEHNR, CDR2 FQNEAQ (reference sequence). Looking up the rest from reference TRBV7-9 and TRBJ1-1 gives the full variable domain: DTGVSQNPRHKITKRGQNVTFRCDPISEHNRLYWYRQTLGQGPEFLTYFQNEAQLEKSRLLSDRFSAERPKGSFSTLEIQRTEQGDSAMYLCASSFQGTEAFFGQGTRLTVV.